Each of the 25 T cell receptor beta chains below was sequenced from the same sample in a study of blood T cell repertoires in COVID-19. Libraries were prepared by immunoSEQ multiplex PCR; TCRdb keeps only in-frame clonotypes and omits some of them. The data contain roughly 250,000 clones, approximately 91% of them singletons. The specimen was peripheral blood. The receptors derive from a man aged 25 to 40 with COVID-19, enrolled during active disease.

The chain combines TRBV7-9 with TRBJ2-1; tentatively, D is TRBD2 (6 bases). Germline V gives CDR1 SEHNR, CDR2 FQNEAQ (reference sequence). V was clipped by 5 bases and J by 3 bases, with 17 bases between them. The CDR3 consists of 16 residues. Here the CDR3 reads CASSPVPAEGYNEQFF. Written as DNA, the CDR3 is TGTGCCAGCAGCCCCGTTCCAGCGGAGGGCTACAATGAGCAGTTCTTC.

The chain employs TRBV7-6 and TRBJ1-1; D remains ambiguous. V gave up 1 base and J gave up 1 base, with 10 bases separating them. Germline V gives CDR1 SGHVS, CDR2 FNYEAQ. This CDR3 spans 15 amino acids. The CDR3 region has the DNA TGTGCCAGCAGCTTAGATAACAGAAAGAACACTGAAGCTTTCTTT. This gives the protein CASSLDNRKNTEAFF.

The V and J genes are TRBV5-1 and TRBJ1-6, with 8 bases aligning to TRBD1. The germline V gene has CDR1 SGHRS and CDR2 YFSETQ. The CDR3 is 16 residues long. V was pared by 6 bases and J by 7 bases, with 12 bases of the junction left unmatched. The CDR3, as DNA: TGCGCCAGCACCTCAGACAGGGGTTACGAGAATTCACCCCTCCACTTT. It encodes CASTSDRGYENSPLHF.

This chain uses TRBV5-1 with TRBJ2-7; 7 bases map to TRBD1. Germline CDR1 reads SGHRS; CDR2 reads YFSETQ. The V segment lost 0 bases and the J segment 5 bases; nucleotides outside the gene matches: 5. The CDR3 is 14 residues long. DNA of the CDR3: TGCGCCAGCAGCTTGGGGGACAGTGGCCACGAGCAGTACTTC. Translating gives CASSLGDSGHEQYF.

CDR3 nucleotides: TGTGCCACCAGTGATTTGCCGGAAGAGACCCAGTACTTC. Its translation: CATSDLPEETQYF. The chain combines TRBV24-1 with TRBJ2-5; D is unresolved. Germline values: CDR1 KGHDR, CDR2 SFDVKD. CDR3 length: 13 residues. The V end lost 0 bases, the J end lost 3 bases, and 4 bases lay between the germline ends.

The chain couples TRBV2 to TRBJ1-5; D gene uncertain. There are 13 residues in the CDR3. Trimming left V 2 bases short and J 6 bases short, with 8 bases between. Germline-derived CDR1 and CDR2 are SNHLY and FYNNEI. CDR3 sequence: CASSERWSQPQHF. In nucleotides, the CDR3 is TGTGCCAGCAGTGAAAGATGGAGTCAGCCCCAGCATTTT.

The chain combines TRBV3-1 (or the pseudogene TRBV3-2) with TRBJ1-1; D unclear. V was cut by 4 bases and J by 0 bases, with 6 bases left in between. This CDR3 is 13 amino acids long. CDR1 is LGHDT and CDR2 is YNNKEL in the germline V gene (reference sequence). CDR3 nucleotide sequence: TGTGCCAGCAGCCCTGACATGAACACTGAAGCTTTCTTT. Amino acids: CASSPDMNTEAFF.

The chain has TRBV5-1 and TRBJ1-4; the match to TRBD1 covers 7 bases. This CDR3 has 18 amino acids. The V gene end was trimmed by 3 bases and the J gene end by 0 bases; junction bases not matched to a gene: 11. CDR1 is SGHRS and CDR2 is YFSETQ in the germline V gene. CDR3 bases: TGCGCCAGCAGCTGGACCGGGACAGACTCTGCAACTAATGAAAAACTGTTTTTT. It is translated as CASSWTGTDSATNEKLFF. The full variable domain, its missing parts supplied by reference TRBV5-1 and TRBJ1-4, is KAGVTQTPRYLIKTRGQQVTLSCSPISGHRSVSWYQQTPGQGLQFLFEYFSETQRNKGNFPGRFSGRQFSNSRSEMNVSTLELGDSALYLCASSWTGTDSATNEKLFFGSGTQLSVL.

This rearrangement joins TRBV7-7 to TRBJ2-2; 7 bases align to TRBD1. The V segment lost 5 bases and the J segment 10 bases; nucleotides outside the gene matches: 7. CDR3 size: 13 residues. CDR1 and CDR2 from the germline V gene are SSHAT and FNYEAQ (reference sequence). The CDR3, as DNA: TGTGCCAGCAGCCCCACAGGGGCCGAGGAGCTGTTTTTT. Its protein is CASSPTGAEELFF.

V usage is TRBV10-1 and J usage is TRBJ1-1; 7 nucleotides align to TRBD1. Germline V gene sequence: CDR1 WNHNN, CDR2 SYGVQD (reference sequence). Trimming at V came to 6 bases and at J to 5 bases, leaving 9 bases not matched to a gene. The length of the CDR3 is 14 residues. CDR3 sequence: CASSARQGRTEAFF. The CDR3 DNA reads as TGCGCCAGCAGCGCCAGACAGGGTCGGACTGAAGCTTTCTTT.

The genes are TRBV25-1 and TRBJ1-4; D perhaps matches TRBD1 (6 bases). Germline V gives CDR1 MGHDK, CDR2 SYGVNS. The V end lost 5 bases, the J end lost 5 bases, and 12 bases lay between the germline ends. This CDR3 contains 14 residues. CDR3 loop: CASSRAGTNEKLFF. The CDR3 bases are TGTGCCAGCAGTCGAGCGGGGACAAATGAAAAACTGTTTTTT. Supplemented by reference TRBV25-1 and TRBJ1-4, the full variable domain reads EADIYQTPRYLVIGTGKKITLECSQTMGHDKMYWYQQDPGMELHLIHYSYGVNSTEKGDLSSESTVSRIRTEHFPLTLESARPSHTSQYLCASSRAGTNEKLFFGSGTQLSVL.

In this sample, this clone turned up once. This rearrangement joins TRBV6-5 to TRBJ2-1; TRBD1 matches 8 bases. CDR1 MNHEY and CDR2 SVGAGI come from the germline V gene. With V trimmed by 0 bases and J by 9 bases, 4 bases remained unmatched. The CDR3 extends over 14 amino acids. The CDR3 reads CASSYSQGALEQFF. The CDR3 region has the DNA TGTGCCAGCAGTTACTCTCAGGGGGCTCTTGAGCAGTTCTTC.

This chain connects TRBV19 to TRBJ1-5; D is perhaps TRBD1 (6 bases). Per the germline V gene, CDR1 is LNHDA and CDR2 is SQIVND (reference sequence). V was trimmed by 3 bases and J by 4 bases, leaving 10 bases between them. This CDR3 is 14 amino acids long. CDR3 in amino acids: CASSITGRNQPQHF. The DNA of the CDR3 is TGTGCCAGTAGTATTACAGGGAGAAATCAGCCCCAGCATTTT.

The chain joins TRBV5-6 to TRBJ2-5, with a tentative D call TRBD1 (6 bases). CDR3 length equals 14 residues. The germline CDR1 and CDR2 sequences are SGHDT and YYEEEE. V was trimmed by 3 bases and J by 2 bases, leaving 11 bases between them. CDR3 DNA sequence: TGTGCCAGCAGCTGGGGGACAACTCAAGAGACCCAGTACTTC. As protein: CASSWGTTQETQYF.

The chain recombines TRBV2 with TRBJ1-3, with D tentatively TRBD1 (5 bases). This CDR3 is built from 15 residues. Per germline, CDR1 SNHLY and CDR2 FYNNEI. Trimming took 5 bases from V and 0 from J, leaving 11 bases between them. CDR3 protein: CASSRDGSSGNTIYF. The CDR3 DNA follows: TGTGCCAGCAGTAGGGACGGGAGCTCTGGAAACACCATATATTTT.

This clone was detected only a few times. The rearrangement joins TRBV19 to TRBJ1-5; D may be TRBD1 (5 bases). V was pared by 3 bases and J by 4 bases, with 10 bases between. Germline V gives CDR1 LNHDA, CDR2 SQIVND (reference sequence). CDR3 size: 14 residues. CDR3 DNA sequence: TGTGCCAGTAGTATGGTCAGGGCTAATCAGCCCCAGCATTTT. It translates to CASSMVRANQPQHF.

V usage is TRBV7-3 and J usage is TRBJ2-3, with D possibly being TRBD2 (5 bases). V lost 5 bases and J lost 0, with 12 bases in between. The CDR3 runs 15 residues. The germline V gene has CDR1 SGHTA and CDR2 FQGTGA. The CDR3 sequence is CASSIDGLSTDTQYF. In DNA, the CDR3 is TGTGCCAGCAGCATTGACGGACTCAGCACAGATACGCAGTATTTT.

The chain links TRBV18 to TRBJ2-2; possible D gene TRBD1, 5 bases. Trimming stripped 6 bases from V and 1 base from J, with 9 bases between. CDR1 KGHSH and CDR2 LQKENI come from the germline V gene. CDR3 length: 14 amino acids. CDR3 loop: CASSRGQNTGELFF. CDR3 nucleotide sequence: TGTGCCAGCTCCCGCGGACAGAACACCGGGGAGCTGTTTTTT.

This chain links TRBV28 with TRBJ2-7; TRBD1 is a possible D gene (5 bases). CDR1 MDHEN and CDR2 SYDVKM come from the germline V gene. The CDR3 is 12 residues long. V was shortened by 7 bases and J by 6 bases, with 13 bases between the two germline ends. CDR3 sequence: CASMPGWGEQYF. The CDR3 region has the DNA TGTGCCAGCATGCCAGGGTGGGGCGAGCAGTACTTC.

Notes on this clone: A read error may produce the germline difference seen at one junction end. CDR3 region: CASTESGVGPEQFF. The CDR3 region has the DNA TGTGCCAGCACTGAAAGCGGGGTAGGCCCTGAGCAGTTCTTC. The chain carries TRBV2 and TRBJ2-1; 7 bases line up with TRBD2. The germline V gene encodes CDR1 SNHLY and CDR2 FYNNEI. The length of the CDR3 is 14 residues.

The CDR3 nucleotides are TGTGCCAGCAGCTTAGCCCCGGGGGGCGCCGGGGAGCTGTTTTTT. Protein product: CASSLAPGGAGELFF. The chain employs TRBV11-3 and TRBJ2-2, with D tentatively TRBD2 (7 bases). The CDR3 is 15 residues long. Trimming took off 1 base at V and 6 bases at J, with 12 bases between the two ends. The germline V gene encodes CDR1 SGHNT and CDR2 YENEEA.

The chain uses TRBV30 and TRBJ1-5; no reliable D call. CDR3 length equals 12 residues. The germline CDR1 and CDR2 sequences are GTSNPN and SVGIG (reference sequence). Between the trimmed V and J ends, which lost 4 bases and 6 bases, there was a span of 10 bases. The DNA for the CDR3 is TGTGCCTGGAATGGGGAGGGTCAGCCCCAGCATTTT. Protein: CAWNGEGQPQHF.

The V gene is TRBV5-1, the J gene TRBJ1-6, with D uncertain. Deletions cut 4 bases from V and 0 bases from J, with 11 bases between. CDR1 and CDR2 (germline): SGHRS, YFSETQ. This CDR3 is built from 16 residues. CDR3 in amino acids: CASSVSRSSYNSPLHF. As DNA, the CDR3 is TGCGCCAGCAGCGTATCCCGGAGCTCCTATAATTCACCCCTCCACTTT.

The chain joins TRBV11-3 to TRBJ1-1, with D possibly being TRBD1 (5 bases). The CDR3 extends over 14 amino acids. Looked up from germline, CDR1 is SGHNT and CDR2 is YENEEA. Trimming shortened V by 5 bases and J by 1 base, and 11 bases separated the two germline ends. The CDR3 is CASSANDRNTEAFF. CDR3 DNA: TGTGCCAGCAGCGCGAACGACAGGAACACTGAAGCTTTCTTT.

Only one count was recorded for this clone. In DNA, the CDR3 is TGCGCCAGCAGCTTGGAAGGGGCCACATTCTCTGGAAACACCATATATTTT. Amino acids: CASSLEGATFSGNTIYF. This chain connects TRBV5-1 to TRBJ1-3, with D possibly being TRBD1 (5 bases). The CDR3 is made up of 17 amino acids. The germline V gene has CDR1 SGHRS and CDR2 YFSETQ. Trimming cost V 0 bases and J 0 bases, with 13 bases left between them.